Listed below are T cell receptor beta chains from one sample, sequenced in a study of T cells in Graves' hyperthyroidism and ophthalmopathy. MiXCR was run by TCRdb on the multiplex PCR reads, yielding one entry per CDR3 protein. The sample gives about half a million distinct CDR3 sequences, 15% to 20% of which show up once; around 50% is in the top ten. The sequenced sample consisted of blood. These receptors originate from a man aged 40-49 years with Graves' ophthalmopathy. Both conserved end residues are part of each CDR3.

J,V,CDR3
TRBJ2-7,TRBV2,CASSAGTSYEQYF
TRBJ1-1,TRBV13,CASSPPSGAGMNTEAFF
TRBJ2-2,TRBV7-3,CASSLPGPTGELFF
TRBJ2-3,TRBV18,CASSPIQREGDTQYF
TRBJ1-5,TRBV12-3/TRBV12-4,CASSTRRGNQPQHF
TRBJ1-1,TRBV28,CASNIDRGRAEAFF
TRBJ2-1,TRBV28,CASSLMAGHSYNEQFF
TRBJ2-3,TRBV27,CASSLRRTDTQYF
TRBJ2-1,TRBV9,CASSVETSGSGPPTIHSYNEQFF
TRBJ1-1,TRBV11-3,CASSLEGATGLNTEAFF
TRBJ2-6,TRBV24-1,CATSDSGTGANVLTF
TRBJ2-7,TRBV5-1,CASSPRDASYEQYF
TRBJ2-5,TRBV7-2,CASSLVTLRDRGVNQETQYF
TRBJ2-7,TRBV20-1,CSASSLGLARRQYF
TRBJ1-5,TRBV6-4,CASRGRENNQPQHF
TRBJ2-7,TRBV12-3/TRBV12-4,CASSWTLLEQYF
TRBJ2-3,TRBV7-9,CASSPGGGRARGTDTQYF
TRBJ2-7,TRBV18,CASSPTRDEQYF
TRBJ1-1,TRBV30,CAWIGNTEAFF
TRBJ2-2,TRBV20-1,CSARGWEANTGELFF
TRBJ1-2,TRBV12-3/TRBV12-4,CASIRGRRGAYGYTF
TRBJ1-1,TRBV27,CASSPRQYTEAFF
TRBJ2-7,TRBV6-2/TRBV6-3,CASSGYSYEQYF
TRBJ2-7,TRBV13,CASSTGQTYEQYF
TRBJ2-3,TRBV6-1,CASSLELYTDTQYF
TRBJ2-7,TRBV5-1,CASTPSGLAGYEQYF
TRBJ2-5,TRBV20-1,CSARGTRWETQYF
TRBJ1-5,TRBV28,CASNPHGNKPQHF
TRBJ2-5,TRBV19,CASQTGTGVGGTQYF
TRBJ1-1,TRBV5-1,CASSRQWANTEAFF
TRBJ2-5,TRBV2,CASSARGPSNGAQYF
TRBJ2-5,TRBV11-3,CASSPGTGHPQETQYF
TRBJ2-5,TRBV11-2,CASSLSRGEETQYF
TRBJ1-2,TRBV5-4,CASSSNTGGRGYTF
TRBJ2-3,TRBV7-9,CASSLVDRSPDTQYF
TRBJ2-3,TRBV2,CATSPPVGDTQYF
TRBJ2-3,TRBV6-1,CASSSGSANTQYF
TRBJ2-3,TRBV5-1,CASSLGQPGDTQYF
TRBJ1-2,TRBV11-2,CASSLGDVLLRSGYTF
TRBJ2-7,TRBV30,CAWGNYEQYF
TRBJ1-2,TRBV30,CAWSARGQTRGLDYGYTF
TRBJ1-1,TRBV29-1,CSVQHTLNTEAFF
TRBJ2-1,TRBV29-1,CSVEESSSSYNEQFF
TRBJ2-1,TRBV20-1,CSARSRVRERNEQFF
TRBJ1-4,TRBV9,CASSARRADGEKLFF
TRBJ1-2,TRBV7-9,CASSLVLGTGHYGYTF